This T cell receptor beta chain was observed in a study of human T cells and chemical hapten exposure. Study-level information: Small pooled library volume differences chiefly drove per-sample TCR yield variation.

The library put unique molecular identifiers onto individual cDNA molecules. Original processing notes: Sample TCR counts, which ranged from about 20,000 to 750,000, had a median of about 100,000. TCRdb processed the reads anew with MiXCR; each CDR3 protein has one entry. TCRdb assigned the V and J calls; the authors' analysis was not used. Of around 120,000 distinct CDR3 sequences in the sample, around 8.5% are singletons; the top ten hold 1.4%. This clonotype was detected ten times or more. Whole blood, unfractionated, served as the material for total RNA extraction. The germline gives CDR1 SEHNR, CDR2 FQNEAQ (reference sequence). CDR3 length: 16 residues. The V gene end was trimmed by 5 bases and the J gene end by 3 bases; junction bases not matched to a gene: 6.

Sequenced material: whole blood. The V gene is TRBV7-9, the J gene TRBJ2-5; 13 nucleotides agree with TRBD2. This receptor was obtained from a human donor in good health. Some clones in this sample may be carry-over from other donors' samples. The CDR3 DNA is TGTGCCAGCAGCGGGACTGGGACTAGCGGGAAAGAGACCCAGTACTTC. It translates to CASSGTGTSGKETQYF. Combining the CDR3 with reference TRBV7-9 and TRBJ2-5 gives the whole variable domain DTGVSQNPRHKITKRGQNVTFRCDPISEHNRLYWYRQTLGQGPEFLTYFQNEAQLEKSRLLSDRFSAERPKGSFSTLEIQRTEQGDSAMYLCASSGTGTSGKETQYFGPGTRLLVL.